This T cell receptor (beta chain) stems from a study of CD8 T cells in ankylosing spondylitis. Notes on the study in general: Peripheral blood samples showed relatively rare disease-linked clones, and these clones were CD8+. There was reportedly significant enrichment of clones that were disease-linked in matched ankylosing spondylitis synovial fluid.

Germline V lookup: CDR1 MDHEN, CDR2 SYDVKM. The CDR3 consists of 15 residues. The trim removed 6 bases at V and 2 bases at J, leaving 4 bases unmatched. TCRdb called the 5' RACE reads again in MiXCR, with one record for every CDR3 protein. The table includes about 240,000 distinct CDR3 sequences, around 9.1% detected once. This clonotype was counted many times. Antigen specificity is unknown. The chain has TRBV28 and TRBJ1-5; TRBD1 matches 10 bases. This clonotype was obtained from a male donor with ankylosing spondylitis or in good health (not recorded which). Sequenced: blood, either unsorted or a sorted T cell fraction (not recorded which). CDR3 DNA sequence: TGTGCCAGCAGCACCGGGACAGGGGGCAATCAGCCCCAGCATTTT. It yields the protein CASSTGTGGNQPQHF.